The subject of this entry is one TCR beta chain. The antigen is not known. This record belongs to a study of shared clonotypes between healthy human individuals. Overall study results and limits: Compared with memory subsets, naive subsets generally had larger estimated richness.

Those who donated were healthy HIV-negative adults, with no recent acute infections or vaccinations reported. The study separated CD4+ cells into CD45RA+ naive and CD45RA-negative memory subsets. Deep-level settings were used for running the assay. This table comes from immunoSEQ multiplex PCR, and its TCRdb copy is limited to in-frame clones, with some not included. Counted here are about 2.4 million clones, roughly 93% occurring once; the ten biggest clones make up about 0.38%. This TCR was sampled from a man younger than 35 in good health. Some clones in this sample may be carry-over from other donors' samples. Specimen: naive CD4+ T cells from PBMCs. Described subset: CD45RA+ positively selected.

Written as DNA, the CDR3 is TGTGCCAGCAGGGAGGGACTAGCGCGCTACAATGAGCAGTTCTTC. This gives the protein CASREGLARYNEQFF. This chain uses TRBV25-1 with TRBJ2-1; 10 bases align to TRBD2. The V segment lost 6 bases and the J segment 3 bases; nucleotides outside the gene matches: 5. In germline, CDR1 is MGHDK, CDR2 SYGVNS. The CDR3 length is 15 residues.